The 12 T cell receptor beta chains reported below all come from one sample, sequenced in a study of blood T cell repertoires in COVID-19. Data came from immunoSEQ multiplex PCR; TCRdb stores just in-frame clones and leaves some out. The sample carries roughly 250,000 clones, around 90% recorded once. The sample was PBMCs or T cells enriched from blood (not recorded which). Receptors originate from a woman aged 25 to 39 with acute COVID-19.

V and J are TRBV6-6 and TRBJ1-5, with D possibly being TRBD1 (5 bases). CDR1 is MNHNY, CDR2 SVGAGI, per germline (reference sequence). This CDR3 has 14 residues. Trimming pared 8 bases from V and 2 bases from J, leaving 13 bases between. CDR3 coding DNA: TGTGCCAGCTTAGGAGGGACTCGCAATCAGCCCCAGCATTTT. As protein: CASLGGTRNQPQHF.

The chain uses TRBV12-3 or TRBV12-4 and TRBJ1-5; no firm D call. There are 13 residues in the CDR3. V shed 3 bases and J shed 6 bases, with 9 bases lying between them. CDR3 DNA sequence: TGTGCCAGCAGTTTGGCGGGAACTCAGCCCCAGCATTTT. Its protein product is CASSLAGTQPQHF.

The V and J genes are TRBV4-1 and TRBJ2-6; D ambiguous. Germline assignment: CDR1 MGHRA and CDR2 YSYEKL. Trimming took 4 bases from V and 1 from J, leaving 5 bases between them. The CDR3 covers 14 residues. The CDR3 coding sequence is TGCGCCAGCAGCCTCGGGTCTGGGGCCAACGTCCTGACTTTC. Amino acids: CASSLGSGANVLTF.

This rearrangement joins TRBV3-1 (or the pseudogene TRBV3-2) to TRBJ1-4; no definite D call. The CDR3 totals 15 residues. CDR1 and CDR2 from the germline V gene are LGHDT and YNNKEL (reference sequence). Trimming pared 3 bases from V and 2 bases from J, leaving 10 bases between. The CDR3 nucleotides are TGTGCCAGCAGCCAGGCAGTTCTCACTAATGAAAAACTGTTTTTT. Translating it yields CASSQAVLTNEKLFF.

The chain carries TRBV19 and TRBJ2-3, with D perhaps matching TRBD1 (6 bases). Trimming shortened V by 3 bases and J by 1 base, and 14 bases separated the two germline ends. The CDR3 totals 16 residues. In germline, CDR1 is LNHDA, CDR2 SQIVND (reference sequence). The CDR3 DNA sequence: TGTGCCAGTAGTATGGGAACAGGGATGGGCACAGATACGCAGTATTTT. The encoded protein is CASSMGTGMGTDTQYF.

This chain links TRBV9 with TRBJ2-5; 12 nucleotides align to TRBD1. The CDR3 runs 16 residues. Per germline, CDR1 SGDLS and CDR2 YYNGEE. J was trimmed by 5 bases and V by 3 bases; bases with no gene match: 8. The CDR3 DNA reads TGTGCCAGCAGCGCCCTCGGGACAGGGGGCTTGGAGACCCAGTACTTC. It codes for CASSALGTGGLETQYF.

V is TRBV2 and J is TRBJ2-5, with 10 nucleotides matching TRBD1. The J segment lost 5 bases and the V segment lost 4 bases, leaving 4 bases of the junction unmatched. CDR3 length: 14 residues. In germline, CDR1 is SNHLY, CDR2 FYNNEI. The CDR3 loop is CASSGDRGTETQYF. The CDR3 bases are TGTGCCAGCAGTGGGGACAGGGGAACGGAGACCCAGTACTTC.

The chain joins TRBV7-3 to TRBJ1-5; D may be TRBD1 (5 bases). Per germline, CDR1 SGHTA and CDR2 FQGTGA. V lost 1 base and J 7 bases, leaving 8 bases between the germline ends. This CDR3 spans 13 amino acids. CDR3 region: CASSLNGGQPQHF. The CDR3, as DNA: TGTGCCAGCAGCTTAAATGGGGGGCAGCCCCAGCATTTT.

V is TRBV7-3 and J is TRBJ2-1, with 16 bases that match TRBD2. The V segment lost 4 bases and the J segment 10 bases; nucleotides outside the gene matches: 7. This CDR3 region has 16 residues. Germline CDR1 SGHTA, CDR2 FQGTGA. The DNA for the CDR3 is TGTGCCAGCAGCTCGGGGACTAGCGGGAGGGCCAGCGAGCAGTTCTTC. The encoded protein is CASSSGTSGRASEQFF.

This chain joins TRBV11-2 and TRBJ1-1; D unresolved. CDR1 is SGHAT, CDR2 FQNNGV, per germline. The V end was cut by 4 bases, the J end by 3 bases, with 15 bases between. The CDR3 totals 15 residues. CDR3 sequence (DNA): TGTGCCAGCAGCTCGCCCACGGTTGTTTACACTGAAGCTTTCTTT. Its translation is CASSSPTVVYTEAFF. The full variable domain, completed using reference TRBV11-2 and TRBJ1-1, is EAGVAQSPRYKIIEKRQSVAFWCNPISGHATLYWYQQILGQGPKLLIQFQNNGVVDDSQLPKDRFSAERLKGVDSTLKIQPAKLEDSAVYLCASSSPTVVYTEAFFGQGTRLTVV.

The chain recombines TRBV14 with TRBJ1-2; 10 bases are a match to TRBD1. The CDR3 totals 18 residues. Germline V gene data show CDR1 as SGHDN and CDR2 as FVKESK. Germline trimming cut 3 bases from V and 5 bases from J; bases unmatched to any gene: 15. CDR3: CASSHDRDRGWMLYGYTF. The CDR3 nucleotides read TGTGCCAGCAGCCACGACCGGGACAGGGGTTGGATGCTGTATGGCTACACCTTC.

V and J are TRBV5-1 and TRBJ2-1; TRBD2 agrees at 7 bases. Germline assignment: CDR1 SGHRS and CDR2 YFSETQ. This CDR3 has 15 residues. V dropped 0 bases and J dropped 9; count of bases not matched to a gene: 9. The CDR3 DNA reads as TGCGCCAGCAGCTTGGTACCCAGCGGGGCCGGTGAGCAGTTCTTC. Its translation is CASSLVPSGAGEQFF.